This T cell receptor (beta chain) derives from a study of T-cell memory formation after mild COVID-19. Study-wide context: Most TCR clusters belonged to a single donor. Study observations and caveats: Detection of some responders pre-infection suggested pre-existing cross-reactive memory T cells participated. Clones contracting across day 15 to 85 had a balanced CD4/CD8 profile; later expanding clones leaned CD4+.

Barcoded TCR alpha and TCR beta cDNA libraries with UMIs came from 5'RACE using constant-segment primers. One entry per CDR3 protein, called by TCRdb with MiXCR from the 5' RACE reads. The table includes 35,000 to 50,000 distinct CDR3 sequences, 7.5% to 10% detected once. In the case of this clonotype: The target antigen is unknown.

The CDR3 sequence is 14 residues long. Germline V gene lookup returns CDR1 SGHTA and CDR2 FQGNSA. V lost 1 base to trimming and J lost 2 bases, with 8 bases between them. Sequenced: PBMCs or a T cell subset sorted from them (not recorded which). The chain is built from TRBV7-2 and TRBJ2-5; D is unresolved. The receptor's source is an adult woman who had mild COVID-19 (a few samples of this study predate the infection). Cell type and time point are not known. The CDR3 protein is CASSLVVLQETQYF. In DNA, the CDR3 is TGTGCCAGCAGCTTAGTAGTTCTGCAAGAGACCCAGTACTTC.